These T cell receptor beta chains were read from a single sample in a study of CD8+ T cells in alopecia areata. Assay: immunoSEQ multiplex PCR; the TCRdb copy retains only in-frame clones and omits some. The profile shows 90,000 to 150,000 clones, around 56% of them singletons. Sample: CD4+ T cells sorted from blood, taken at week 4, from a patient treated with tofacitinib. These TCRs come from a human donor with alopecia areata. CDR3s include the opening cysteine and the closing phenylalanine or tryptophan. D genes are given only for firm matches. Rows give clone size only sometimes, using once, few, many, or a class for an expanded clone.

v_call	d_call	clone_size	j_call	cdr3_nt	cdr3_aa
TRBV30	-	-	TRBJ2-4	TGTGCCTGGACCCCAGCGGGGCAGGGGTACAAAAACATTCAGTACTTC	CAWTPAGQGYKNIQYF
TRBV2	-	few	TRBJ2-3	TGTGCCAGCAAACAGCCCGCTAGCACAGATACGCAGTATTTT	CASKQPASTDTQYF
TRBV7-6	-	few	TRBJ1-6	TGTGCCAGCAGCTCCCGGGCCAATTCACCCCTCCACTTT	CASSSRANSPLHF
TRBV4-1	TRBD2	few	TRBJ2-2	TGCGCCAGCAGCCAAGATTCGGGAGGGACCACCGGGGAGCTGTTTTTT	CASSQDSGGTTGELFF
TRBV30	TRBD1	few	TRBJ1-2	TGTGCCTGGAAGTTCGGGACAGGGCTTAACTATGGCTACACCTTC	CAWKFGTGLNYGYTF
TRBV6-5	-	-	TRBJ1-5	TGTGCCAGCAGTGCTCCGGACGTTCAGCCCCAGCATTTT	CASSAPDVQPQHF
TRBV30	-	-	TRBJ1-1	TGTGCCTGTCACCGACTAGTGAACACTGAAGCTTTCTTT	CACHRLVNTEAFF
TRBV29-1	-	-	TRBJ1-2	TGCAGTCTGGGGGGCTACACCTTC	CSLGGYTF
TRBV18	-	few	TRBJ2-5	TGTGCCAGCTCACGCCACCGGAGGGACCAAGAGACCCAGTACTTC	CASSRHRRDQETQYF
TRBV5-8	-	few	TRBJ1-1	TGTGCCAGCAGCCAACCCTTGAAGGCTTTCTTT	CASSQPLKAFF
TRBV30	TRBD1	few	TRBJ1-1	TGTGCCTGGAGTGTAAAGGGGGCGCCTGAAGCTTTCTTT	CAWSVKGAPEAFF
TRBV6-5	-	few	TRBJ1-5	TGTGCCAGCAGTCGAACTGACAGCAATCAGCCCCAGCATTTT	CASSRTDSNQPQHF
TRBV29-1	-	-	TRBJ2-7	TGCAGCGTAACACCCCCCCAGGGCGAGCAGTACTTC	CSVTPPQGEQYF
TRBV6-5	-	-	TRBJ1-6	TGTGCCAGCAGTCCCTTGGGAGGCGGTAATTCACCCCTCCACTTT	CASSPLGGGNSPLHF
TRBV2	-	-	TRBJ2-1	TGTGCCAGCAGTGCTACCGGGAGTGAGCAGTTCTTC	CASSATGSEQFF
TRBV7-2	TRBD1	-	TRBJ1-6	TGTGCCAGCAGCGGCCGGGACAGGGGGAATTCACCCCTCCACTTT	CASSGRDRGNSPLHF
TRBV2	-	-	TRBJ2-7	TGTGCCAGCAGTCCTCCCCCCCGGGGACGATCCTACGAGCAGTACTTC	CASSPPPRGRSYEQYF
TRBV29-1	-	-	TRBJ1-1	TGCAGCGTTGGGGGGCTTATGAACACTGAAGCTTTCTTT	CSVGGLMNTEAFF
TRBV29-1	-	once	TRBJ2-5	TGCAGCTCCTCGGACGGTACCACAGAGACCCAGTACTTC	CSSSDGTTETQYF
TRBV4-1	-	-	TRBJ1-4	TGCGCCAGCAGCCAGGTCGCCCGGACAGCTAATGAAAAACTGTTTTTT	CASSQVARTANEKLFF
TRBV7-7	-	-	TRBJ2-1	TGTGCCAGCAGCCACTTAGCCTTGAGGGCCGAGCAGTTCTTC	CASSHLALRAEQFF
TRBV6-1	-	-	TRBJ2-7	TGTGCCAGCAGTTGGGGGACTGATTCCTACGAGCAGTACTTC	CASSWGTDSYEQYF
TRBV29-1	-	-	TRBJ2-3	TGCAGCGCCTCATCCGGGACCTTTTCACCTCCTAGTCGAGATACGCAGTATTTT	CSASSGTFSPPSRDTQYF
TRBV7-9	TRBD1	-	TRBJ2-7	TGTGCCAGCAGCTTAGAATGGGACAGGTCCTACGAGCAGTACTTC	CASSLEWDRSYEQYF
TRBV11-3	TRBD2	-	TRBJ2-1	TGTGCCAGCAGCCTCGCAGCGGGGAATGAGCAGTTCTTC	CASSLAAGNEQFF
TRBV25-1	TRBD1	-	TRBJ1-2	TGTGCCAGCAGTGAATGGGACAGGGCCATCGGCTACACCTTC	CASSEWDRAIGYTF
TRBV9	-	few	TRBJ2-7	TGTGCCAGCAGCAGGTCCCCATGGAACGAGCAGTACTTC	CASSRSPWNEQYF
TRBV18	TRBD1	few	TRBJ2-2	TGTGCCAGCTCACAGTTTCCGGGACAGGGGGCGTCCGGGGAGCTGTTTTTT	CASSQFPGQGASGELFF